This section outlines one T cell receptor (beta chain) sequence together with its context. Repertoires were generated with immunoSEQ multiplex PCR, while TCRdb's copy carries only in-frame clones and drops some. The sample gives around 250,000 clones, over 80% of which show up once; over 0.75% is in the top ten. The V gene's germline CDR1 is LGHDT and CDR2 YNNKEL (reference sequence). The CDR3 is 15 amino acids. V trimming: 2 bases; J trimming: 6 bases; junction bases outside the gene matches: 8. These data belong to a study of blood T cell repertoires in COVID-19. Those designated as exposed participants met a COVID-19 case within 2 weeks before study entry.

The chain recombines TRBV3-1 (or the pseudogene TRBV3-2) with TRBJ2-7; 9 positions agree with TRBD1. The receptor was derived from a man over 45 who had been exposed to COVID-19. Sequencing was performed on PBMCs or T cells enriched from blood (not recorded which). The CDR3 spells CASSQTSGTGSEQYV. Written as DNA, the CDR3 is TGTGCCAGCAGCCAAACATCCGGGACAGGGTCCGAGCAGTACGTC.